This TCR beta chain was captured in a study of cytomegalovirus exposure and HLA in healthy donors. General observations from the study: TCR beta sequences numbering roughly 18,000 were associated with HLA alleles at 0.05 false discovery rate in a later analysis. Several of the most significant clusters appeared, in a later analysis, to be linked to common viral pathogens. Prior analysis indicated that the majority of TCR beta V segments exhibited productivity approximately 87% or approximately 30% of the time.

With 2 bases removed from V and 4 bases from J, the gap between germline ends came to 14 bases. Germline values: CDR1 LNHDA, CDR2 SQIVND (reference sequence). The CDR3 spans 15 residues. PCR primers comprised 60 Vbeta and 13 Jbeta primers. The method was immunoSEQ multiplex PCR; TCRdb's version includes in-frame clones alone and lacks a portion of them. The sample yields hundreds of thousands of clones, around 80% seen once. As regards this clone: Its antigen remains unknown.

The chain is built from TRBV19 and TRBJ1-2; unclear D gene. The sequenced sample consisted of PBMCs. The TCR comes from a boy aged 2-9 years in good health and CMV-seronegative. In nucleotides, the CDR3 is TGTGCCAGTAGTATAACGGATTATACGGGCTATGGCTACACCTTC. The encoded protein is CASSITDYTGYGYTF.